Given below is one T cell receptor beta chain in context. Its specificity is not known. The donors comprised healthy bone marrow donors. These data come from a study of cytomegalovirus exposure and HLA in healthy donors. The CDR3 spans 14 residues. Germline trimming cut 4 bases from V and 3 bases from J; bases unmatched to any gene: 2. In germline, CDR1 is SEHNR, CDR2 FQNEAQ (reference sequence). Study-wide results and caveats: A later analysis revealed that TCR association rates differed between HLA loci, peaking at DRB1 and bottoming out at HLA-C. Among TCR sequences, most were rare, though some public TCRs appeared in many donors. Later findings reportedly placed an Asian-associated ancestry cluster below the approximately 670-donor mean for N-insertions.

PCR primers comprised 60 Vbeta and 13 Jbeta primers. Sequencing was performed with immunoSEQ multiplex PCR; in TCRdb, only in-frame clones are kept and a portion is missing. This table has 160,000 or so clones, around 82% appearing once. V gene TRBV7-9 combines with J gene TRBJ2-7; TRBD2 matches at 11 bases. The TCR comes from a woman in her forties or fifties in good health and CMV-seropositive. Sequenced material: PBMCs. This CDR3 is CASSSGLAVYEQYF. Written as DNA, the CDR3 is TGTGCCAGCAGCTCGGGACTAGCGGTCTACGAGCAGTACTTC.